The 32 T cell receptor beta chains below all came from one sample that was sequenced in a study of shared clonotypes between healthy human individuals. Here immunoSEQ multiplex PCR was the method, and the copy in TCRdb shows in-frame clones only, minus some. There are roughly 2.5 million clones in the sample; around 94% occur only once, and roughly 0.15% lies in the top ten. Sequenced sample: naive CD4+ T cells sorted from blood. Subset noted: CD45RA+ positively selected. All receptors derive from a man in his late teens or twenties in good health.

V and J are TRBV6-1 and TRBJ2-7; 7 bases align to TRBD1. Germline-derived CDR1 and CDR2 are MNHNS and SASEGT. J was trimmed by 3 bases and V by 7 bases; bases with no gene match: 12. The CDR3 has 15 residues. The CDR3 bases are TGTGCCAGCACCAGAACCCGGGACAGAGACTACGAGCAGTACTTC. It yields the protein CASTRTRDRDYEQYF.

The chain has TRBV27 and TRBJ2-3; TRBD2 matches 8 bases. CDR1 is MNHEY and CDR2 is SMNVEV in the germline V gene (reference sequence). The CDR3 consists of 15 residues. The trim removed 3 bases at V and 4 bases at J, leaving 6 bases unmatched. CDR3 DNA: TGTGCCAGCAGTTTCAGCGGGAGTAGCTCAGATACGCAGTATTTT. Its translation: CASSFSGSSSDTQYF.

The rearrangement uses TRBV2 and TRBJ2-1; the match to TRBD2 covers 8 bases. CDR1 and CDR2 (germline): SNHLY, FYNNEI. V shed 7 bases, J shed 3 bases, and the junction held 8 bases outside the gene matches. The CDR3 consists of 15 residues. The CDR3 loop reads CASTGDGGVYNEQFF. As DNA, the CDR3 is TGTGCCAGCACCGGAGACGGGGGGGTCTACAATGAGCAGTTCTTC.

This chain joins TRBV5-6 and TRBJ2-3; no firm D call. Germline V lookup: CDR1 SGHDT, CDR2 YYEEEE. The CDR3 has 15 residues. V was cut by 2 bases and J by 0 bases, with 10 bases left in between. CDR3 in amino acids: CASSFRQTSTDTQYF. The CDR3 bases are TGTGCCAGCAGCTTCAGGCAGACTAGCACAGATACGCAGTATTTT.

This clone was seen just once. CDR3 loop: CAISESKTGSSYEQYF. Written as DNA, the CDR3 is TGTGCCATCAGTGAGTCCAAAACAGGGAGCTCCTACGAGCAGTACTTC. The chain combines TRBV10-3 with TRBJ2-7; D possibly corresponds to TRBD1 (6 bases). This CDR3 is 16 amino acids long. Germline CDR1 ENHRY, CDR2 SYGVKD. Trimming took off 0 bases at V and 0 bases at J, with 12 bases between the two ends.

This clone occurred once. The DNA of the CDR3 is TGCGCCAGCAGCCAAGGGACAGCTTCCTATGGCTACACCTTC. This codes for CASSQGTASYGYTF. The J gene is TRBJ1-2, the V gene TRBV4-3; D may be TRBD1 (6 bases). Trimming shortened V by 1 base and J by 4 bases, and 10 bases separated the two germline ends. CDR3 length: 14 amino acids. Germline CDR1 LGHNA, CDR2 YSLEER.

The V gene is TRBV29-1, the J gene TRBJ1-4; D ambiguous. The CDR3 has 14 residues. Germline V gene lookup returns CDR1 SQVTM and CDR2 ANQGSEA. V was pared by 7 bases and J by 4 bases, with 16 bases between. CDR3: CSAGDRGINEKLFF. In DNA form, the CDR3 reads TGCAGCGCCGGAGACCGGGGTATTAATGAAAAACTGTTTTTT.

J is TRBJ1-1 and V is TRBV2; 7 bases fit TRBD1. Per germline, CDR1 SNHLY and CDR2 FYNNEI. This CDR3 contains 13 residues. J lost 7 bases, V lost 5 bases, and 7 bases had no gene match. The CDR3 sequence: CASSQGQLFEAFF. The CDR3 DNA is TGTGCCAGCAGTCAGGGACAGCTGTTTGAAGCTTTCTTT.

In DNA, the CDR3 is TGTGCCAGCCGCCGTCAAGATACGCAGTATTTT. Translation: CASRRQDTQYF. The chain recombines TRBV6-5 with TRBJ2-3; D uncertain. The ends were cut back, 8 bases at V and 5 bases at J, with 8 bases in the middle. The length of the CDR3 is 11 residues. Germline CDR1 is MNHEY and CDR2 is SVGAGI.

The CDR3 reads CASSFIAGGSTDTQYF. In DNA, the CDR3 is TGTGCCAGCAGCTTTATAGCGGGGGGGAGCACAGATACGCAGTATTTT. The chain combines TRBV11-2 with TRBJ2-3; 11 bases fit TRBD2. Trimming cost V 3 bases and J 0 bases; bases outside gene matches: 2. The CDR3 totals 16 residues. From germline, CDR1 is SGHAT and CDR2 FQNNGV. The complete variable domain, with remaining parts taken from reference TRBV11-2 and TRBJ2-3, reads EAGVAQSPRYKIIEKRQSVAFWCNPISGHATLYWYQQILGQGPKLLIQFQNNGVVDDSQLPKDRFSAERLKGVDSTLKIQPAKLEDSAVYLCASSFIAGGSTDTQYFGPGTRLTVL.

In its sample, this clone was seen once. V and J are TRBV5-5 and TRBJ2-5; 12 bases agree with TRBD2. Trimming removed 0 bases from V and 4 bases from J; junction bases left unmatched: 10. Germline V gene sequence: CDR1 SGHKS, CDR2 YYEKEE (reference sequence). The CDR3 has 18 amino acids. The CDR3 bases are TGTGCCAGCAGCTTGGGGCGTCTAGCGGGAGGGTATACAGAGACCCAGTACTTC. Translation gives CASSLGRLAGGYTETQYF.

Of note for this clone: Other DNA sequences of this sample code for an identical CDR3. V is TRBV29-1 and J is TRBJ1-4, with D hard to call. Germline V gene sequence: CDR1 SQVTM, CDR2 ANQGSEA. Trimming removed 6 bases at V and 6 bases at J, with 5 bases between. There are 10 residues in the CDR3. CDR3 in amino acids: CSVGDEKLFF. The CDR3, as DNA: TGCAGCGTGGGAGATGAAAAACTGTTTTTT.

The chain links TRBV5-4 to TRBJ2-1; 13 bases align to TRBD2. J lost 12 bases, V lost 4 bases, and 7 bases had no gene match. The CDR3 totals 14 residues. The germline V gene has CDR1 SGHNT and CDR2 YYREEE (reference sequence). In DNA, the CDR3 is TGTGCCAGCAGCCCGGCGGGACTAGCGGGATGGCAGTTCTTC. It specifies CASSPAGLAGWQFF.

V is TRBV9 and J is TRBJ2-1, with TRBD1 matching 11 bases. Per the germline V gene, CDR1 is SGDLS and CDR2 is YYNGEE. V trimming: 7 bases; J trimming: 9 bases; junction bases outside the gene matches: 15. The CDR3 contains 16 residues. CDR3 sequence: CASDVTGTGGIGEQFF. The DNA of the CDR3 is TGTGCCAGCGATGTAACCGGGACAGGGGGAATTGGTGAGCAGTTCTTC. Using reference TRBV9 and TRBJ2-1 for the parts outside the CDR3, the full variable domain is DSGVTQTPKHLITATGQRVTLRCSPRSGDLSVYWYQQSLDQGLQFLIQYYNGEERAKGNILERFSAQQFPDLHSELNLSSLELGDSALYFCASDVTGTGGIGEQFFGPGTRLTVL.

This clone was recorded a few times. The chain has TRBV7-9 and TRBJ1-1; 8 nucleotides agree with TRBD1. The CDR3 spans 15 residues. In germline, CDR1 is SEHNR, CDR2 FQNEAQ (reference sequence). Germline trimming cut 5 bases from V and 1 base from J; bases unmatched to any gene: 6. CDR3 DNA: TGTGCCAGCAGCCCGAGACAGGGGACGAACACTGAAGCTTTCTTT. Translating it yields CASSPRQGTNTEAFF.

This rearrangement joins TRBV18 to TRBJ1-1; the D gene is possibly TRBD1 (5 bases). The CDR3 consists of 15 residues. V gave up 4 bases and J gave up 2 bases, with 14 bases separating them. Per germline, CDR1 KGHSH and CDR2 LQKENI. The CDR3 DNA sequence: TGTGCCAGCTCACTATATGGCGGGACTAACACTGAAGCTTTCTTT. It is translated as CASSLYGGTNTEAFF.

This clone was seen only once. The V gene is TRBV11-2, the J gene TRBJ2-2; TRBD2 matches at 8 bases. Trimming took 3 bases from V and 5 from J; bases not matched to a gene: 5. There are 15 residues in the CDR3. CDR1 and CDR2 (germline): SGHAT, FQNNGV. CDR3 in DNA: TGTGCCAGCAGCTTTGCGGGAGGAGGTACCGGGGAGCTGTTTTTT. As protein: CASSFAGGGTGELFF.

This clone was observed once. The gene calls are TRBV10-3 and TRBJ2-7, with TRBD2 identical over 11 bases. Germline trimming cut 3 bases from V and 0 bases from J; bases unmatched to any gene: 4. CDR3 size: 16 residues. Germline loops: CDR1 ENHRY, CDR2 SYGVKD. The CDR3: CAISDRLAGTSYEQYF. Written as DNA, the CDR3 is TGTGCCATCAGTGATAGACTAGCGGGGACCTCCTACGAGCAGTACTTC.

V and J are TRBV11-2 and TRBJ2-1; TRBD2 matches at 7 bases. Germline lookup yields CDR1 SGHAT and CDR2 FQNNGV. The V segment lost 4 bases and the J segment 3 bases; nucleotides outside the gene matches: 12. The CDR3 spans 17 residues. Here the CDR3 DNA reads TGTGCCAGCAGCTCCCTAGTCCGGGACTACCTCTACAATGAGCAGTTCTTC. As protein: CASSSLVRDYLYNEQFF.

A remark on this clone: This sample also contains other DNA sequences that code for the same CDR3. The genes are TRBV6-1 and TRBJ2-1, with D perhaps given as TRBD1 or TRBD2 (5 bases each). The CDR3 sequence is 14 residues long. The V end lost 0 bases, the J end lost 8 bases, and 11 bases lay between the germline ends. Germline CDR1 reads MNHNS; CDR2 reads SASEGT. The CDR3 DNA reads TGTGCCAGCAGTGAAGCGCTGAGAGGGGATGAGCAGTTCTTC. Protein product: CASSEALRGDEQFF.

This chain uses TRBV4-3 with TRBJ1-2; the match to TRBD1 covers 7 bases. The CDR3 length is 14 residues. Germline values: CDR1 LGHNA, CDR2 YSLEER. Germline trimming cut 4 bases from V and 6 bases from J; bases unmatched to any gene: 8. CDR3 sequence reads: CASSRDDRDHGYTF. In DNA, the CDR3 is TGCGCCAGCAGCCGGGATGACAGGGACCATGGCTACACCTTC.

The rearrangement uses TRBV7-9 and TRBJ2-5, with 8 bases matching TRBD1. Germline assignment: CDR1 SEHNR and CDR2 FQNEAQ (reference sequence). This CDR3 has 16 residues. J lost 5 bases, V lost 0 bases, and 8 bases had no gene match. The DNA of the CDR3 is TGTGCCAGCAGCTTAGCAGGAGCAGGGGGCGCGGAGACCCAGTACTTC. Residues: CASSLAGAGGAETQYF. The whole variable domain, filled in from reference TRBV7-9 and TRBJ2-5, reads DTGVSQNPRHKITKRGQNVTFRCDPISEHNRLYWYRQTLGQGPEFLTYFQNEAQLEKSRLLSDRFSAERPKGSFSTLEIQRTEQGDSAMYLCASSLAGAGGAETQYFGPGTRLLVL.

This clone appeared once. This chain connects TRBV29-1 to TRBJ2-1; D assignment may be TRBD1 or TRBD2 (6 bases each). The CDR3 is 12 amino acids. CDR1 is SQVTM, CDR2 ANQGSEA, per germline. Trimming cost V 7 bases and J 6 bases, with 13 bases left between them. The CDR3 DNA follows: TGCAGCGGCGGAGGGGGAGGCAATGAGCAGTTCTTC. Its translation is CSGGGGGNEQFF.

Note on this clone: This CDR3 is also generated by other DNA sequences in the sample. The V gene is TRBV18, the J gene TRBJ2-5; a weak D match, TRBD1 (5 bases). Germline lookup yields CDR1 KGHSH and CDR2 LQKENI. The V end lost 2 bases, the J end lost 4 bases, and 5 bases lay between the germline ends. This CDR3 is 12 amino acids long. The DNA of the CDR3 is TGTGCCAGCTCACCAACAGGAGAGACCCAGTACTTC. This encodes CASSPTGETQYF.

This clone was detected only a few times. The V gene is TRBV2, the J gene TRBJ1-2; D not certain. Germline assignment: CDR1 SNHLY and CDR2 FYNNEI. This CDR3 spans 13 amino acids. Trimming left V 8 bases short and J 2 bases short, with 12 bases between. The CDR3: CASRAEKNYGYTF. The CDR3 DNA is TGTGCCAGCCGGGCAGAGAAGAACTATGGCTACACCTTC.

V usage is TRBV19 and J usage is TRBJ2-1; 13 bases match TRBD2. The length of the CDR3 is 21 residues. V shed 5 bases and J 4 bases; nucleotides not matched to a gene: 20. Looked up from germline, CDR1 is LNHDA and CDR2 is SQIVND (reference sequence). Here the CDR3 DNA reads TGTGCCAGTAGTGAATTAAAGACCGGGACTAGCGGGACCGGAGCGTACAATGAGCAGTTCTTC. Amino acid sequence: CASSELKTGTSGTGAYNEQFF.

The V and J genes are TRBV19 and TRBJ1-4; no clear D. In germline, CDR1 is LNHDA, CDR2 SQIVND (reference sequence). V was shortened by 1 base and J by 0 bases, with 6 bases between the two germline ends. This CDR3 is 15 amino acids long. This CDR3 is CASSIVPSTNEKLFF. The CDR3 DNA sequence: TGTGCCAGTAGTATAGTGCCTTCAACTAATGAAAAACTGTTTTTT.

This chain links TRBV7-2 with TRBJ2-5; 9 bases match TRBD1. This CDR3 comprises 13 residues. J gave up 3 bases and V 4 bases, and 0 bases lay outside the gene matches. In germline, CDR1 is SGHTA, CDR2 FQGNSA. The CDR3 loop reads CASSWDREETQYF. The CDR3 DNA reads as TGTGCCAGCAGCTGGGACAGGGAAGAGACCCAGTACTTC.

The chain joins TRBV5-4 to TRBJ2-2, with 9 bases identical to TRBD2. V lost 4 bases to trimming and J lost 5 bases; unmatched junction nucleotides: 6. CDR1 SGHNT and CDR2 YYREEE come from the germline V gene (reference sequence). This CDR3 has 15 residues. This CDR3 reads CASSPSGAKTGELFF. CDR3 bases: TGTGCCAGCAGCCCTAGCGGGGCCAAGACCGGGGAGCTGTTTTTT.

This chain joins TRBV20-1 and TRBJ2-3, with unresolved D. CDR1 and CDR2 (germline): DFQATT, SNEGSKA (reference sequence). The V end lost 4 bases, the J end lost 7 bases, and 9 bases lay between the germline ends. The CDR3 is 11 residues long. In nucleotides, the CDR3 is TGCAGTGCTACGATAAAAAATACGCAGTATTTT. This encodes CSATIKNTQYF.

The chain combines TRBV28 with TRBJ1-2; 12 bases are a match to TRBD1. Germline trimming cut 8 bases from V and 5 bases from J; bases unmatched to any gene: 6. Germline V gene sequence: CDR1 MDHEN, CDR2 SYDVKM. The CDR3 covers 14 residues. CDR3 region: CASGTGGLGYGYTF. The CDR3 region has the DNA TGTGCCAGCGGGACAGGGGGCTTAGGGTATGGCTACACCTTC.

This clone appeared once. This chain uses TRBV19 with TRBJ1-5; D gene ambiguous. Germline lookup yields CDR1 LNHDA and CDR2 SQIVND (reference sequence). The CDR3 is 12 residues long. V gave up 8 bases and J gave up 5 bases, with 10 bases separating them. CDR3 nucleotide sequence: TGTGCCAGTGAGGGCCGCTATCAGCCCCAGCATTTT. It yields the protein CASEGRYQPQHF.